The rows below give T cell receptor beta chains drawn from one sample of a study of regulatory T cells in long-lasting Graves disease. TCRdb redid the calling of the multiplex PCR reads with MiXCR, one entry per CDR3 protein. The sample has 540,000 or so distinct CDR3 sequences, 13% seen once; the top ten hold roughly a tenth. These data are also associated with another study on T cells in Graves' hyperthyroidism and ophthalmopathy.

The sequencing used peripheral blood mononuclear cells (PBMCs), collected at new diagnosis, from a patient treated with antithyroid drugs. These receptors were obtained from a man aged 25-45 years with Graves disease. Each CDR3 is given with its conserved first and last residue. D genes are given only for firm matches. Rows give clone size only sometimes, using once, few, many, or a class for an expanded clone.

V gene	clone size	J gene	D gene	CDR3 protein	CDR3 DNA
TRBV2	many	TRBJ1-5	.	CASSPPGGNQPQHF	TGTGCCAGCAGTCCCCCAGGGGGCAATCAGCCCCAGCATTTT
TRBV6-1	many	TRBJ1-6	TRBD1	CARGTGTSPLHF	TGTGCCAGAGGGACAGGGACTTCACCCCTCCACTTT
TRBV6-5	.	TRBJ2-7	TRBD2	CASSYWLTSGRREQYF	TGTGCCAGCAGTTATTGGCTGACTAGCGGGAGGAGGGAGCAGTACTTC
TRBV3-1	few	TRBJ2-5	.	CASGTGNKYF	TGTGCCAGCGGGACTGGAAACAAGTACTTC
TRBV30	.	TRBJ2-1	.	CAWSSAVPPPSEQFF	TGTGCCTGGAGTAGTGCAGTTCCCCCCCCCAGTGAGCAGTTCTTC
TRBV24-1	many	TRBJ2-1	TRBD2	CATSAPPAGRDYNEQFF	TGTGCCACCAGTGCTCCTCCGGCGGGGAGGGATTACAATGAGCAGTTCTTC
TRBV30	many	TRBJ2-2	.	CACADNTGELFF	TGTGCCTGCGCGGATAACACCGGGGAGCTGTTTTTT
TRBV6-6	many	TRBJ2-1	.	CASSYSRLGASSYNEQFF	TGTGCCAGCAGTTACTCGAGACTGGGGGCTAGCTCCTACAATGAGCAGTTCTTC
TRBV15	few	TRBJ2-5	.	CATSRTRDVEETQYF	TGTGCCACCAGCAGAACCCGGGACGTTGAAGAGACCCAGTACTTC
TRBV6-2/TRBV6-3	.	TRBJ2-3	.	CASSYLVRVDTQYF	TGTGCCAGCAGTTACCTCGTCAGGGTGGATACGCAGTATTTT
TRBV6-1	.	TRBJ2-1	TRBD2	CASIDGTSGSSAYNEQFF	TGTGCCAGCATCGACGGGACTAGCGGGAGCAGCGCCTACAATGAGCAGTTCTTC
TRBV11-3	many	TRBJ2-2	.	CASSSGTTGELFF	TGTGCCAGCAGCTCTGGTACCACCGGGGAGCTGTTTTTT
TRBV12-3/TRBV12-4	few	TRBJ1-2	TRBD1	CASLPGQGINYGYTF	TGTGCCAGCTTACCCGGACAGGGGATTAACTATGGCTACACCTTC
TRBV6-2/TRBV6-3	many	TRBJ2-1	.	CASSYSPPGVGDEQFF	TGTGCCAGCAGTTACTCCCCTCCGGGAGTGGGGGATGAGCAGTTCTTC
TRBV25-1	few	TRBJ2-3	.	CASSAGALGSTQYF	TGTGCCAGCTCTGCCGGGGCTCTCGGGAGTACGCAGTATTTT
TRBV3-1	few	TRBJ1-2	.	CASSPDFDHYGYTF	TGTGCCAGCAGCCCGGATTTTGACCACTATGGCTACACCTTC
TRBV18	many	TRBJ2-7	TRBD1	CASSPGQEYEQYF	TGTGCCAGCTCCCCCGGACAGGAGTACGAGCAGTACTTC
TRBV2	many	TRBJ1-1	TRBD1	CASSPDRETEAFF	TGTGCCAGCAGTCCGGACAGGGAGACTGAAGCTTTCTTT
TRBV20-1	many	TRBJ2-7	TRBD1	CSATGGTGDYEQYF	TGCAGTGCTACAGGGGGGACAGGGGACTACGAGCAGTACTTC
TRBV11-2	many	TRBJ2-2	TRBD2	CASSLSLAGHTGELFF	TGTGCCAGCAGCTTAAGCCTAGCGGGACACACCGGGGAGCTGTTTTTT
TRBV19	many	TRBJ1-2	.	CASRQPSAPTETNYGYTF	TGTGCCAGTAGACAACCCTCCGCACCGACAGAGACTAACTATGGCTACACCTTC
TRBV5-1	many	TRBJ1-2	.	CASSITTNYGYTF	TGCGCCAGCAGCATAACGACAAACTATGGCTACACCTTC
TRBV9	.	TRBJ1-1	.	CASTLIPGPNTEAFF	TGTGCCAGCACCCTGATCCCGGGGCCAAACACTGAAGCTTTCTTT
TRBV20-1	many	TRBJ2-3	TRBD2	CSATTSESTDTQYF	TGCAGTGCAACTACTAGCGAGAGCACAGATACGCAGTATTTT
TRBV3-1	many	TRBJ1-1	.	CASSQDSAGHTEAFF	TGTGCCAGCAGCCAAGATTCGGCGGGCCACACTGAAGCTTTCTTT
TRBV20-1	many	TRBJ2-7	.	CSTTRGISYEQYF	TGCAGTACTACTCGGGGGATTTCCTACGAGCAGTACTTC
TRBV12-3/TRBV12-4	many	TRBJ1-1	.	CASSWELVNTEAFF	TGTGCCAGCAGTTGGGAATTGGTGAACACTGAAGCTTTCTTT
TRBV6-4	few	TRBJ1-2	TRBD1	CASSDSTRTGSNYGYTF	TGTGCCAGCAGTGACTCGACTAGGACAGGGTCTAACTATGGCTACACCTTC
TRBV5-1	many	TRBJ1-1	.	CASSLTREGNTEAFF	TGCGCCAGCAGCTTGACAAGGGAAGGGAACACTGAAGCTTTCTTT
TRBV9	few	TRBJ2-2	TRBD2	CASSVVAGGRETGELFF	TGTGCCAGCAGCGTAGTAGCGGGAGGGCGGGAGACCGGGGAGCTGTTTTTT
TRBV7-2	many	TRBJ1-1	.	CASLTGIKGTEAFF	TGTGCCAGCTTAACAGGTATCAAAGGCACTGAAGCTTTCTTT
TRBV6-5	.	TRBJ2-1	TRBD2	CASSWTSGRAVF	TGTGCCAGCAGTTGGACTAGCGGGAGGGCAGTCTTC
TRBV6-9	.	TRBJ2-1	.	CAGSYSRAGNEQFF	TGTGCCGGCAGTTATTCCAGGGCTGGGAATGAGCAGTTCTTC
TRBV9	.	TRBJ2-3	TRBD2	CASSVGGSGITDTQYF	TGTGCCAGCAGCGTAGGGGGTAGCGGGATCACAGATACGCAGTATTTT
TRBV2	many	TRBJ2-7	TRBD2	CASRFLAGGIPYEQYF	TGTGCCAGCAGGTTTTTAGCGGGAGGGATCCCCTACGAGCAGTACTTC
TRBV5-5	.	TRBJ1-1	.	CASSLSRGSNTEAFF	TGTGCCAGCAGCCTTAGCCGGGGGTCGAACACTGAAGCTTTCTTT
TRBV3-1	many	TRBJ2-3	.	CASSPLPSGSTDTQYF	TGTGCCAGCAGCCCGCTCCCCAGTGGTAGCACCGATACGCAGTATTTT
TRBV7-9	many	TRBJ2-1	TRBD2	CASSLEGLDYGEQFF	TGTGCCAGCAGCTTAGAGGGACTAGACTATGGTGAGCAGTTCTTC
TRBV29-1	many	TRBJ2-5	TRBD2	CSAISGGTQYF	TGCAGCGCCATTAGCGGGGGGACCCAGTACTTC
TRBV6-1	many	TRBJ2-5	TRBD1	CASRTGGNVETQYF	TGTGCCAGCAGGACAGGGGGGAACGTGGAGACCCAGTACTTC
TRBV7-9	many	TRBJ1-1	.	CASSSIFSTEAFF	TGTGCCAGCAGCTCCATTTTCAGCACTGAAGCTTTCTTT
TRBV24-1	many	TRBJ1-1	.	CATSGGGVGTEAFF	TGTGCCACCAGCGGGGGGGGGGTCGGGACTGAAGCTTTCTTT
TRBV9	many	TRBJ2-3	TRBD2	CASSPLSGSGSDTQYF	TGTGCCAGCAGCCCACTAAGCGGGAGTGGATCAGATACGCAGTATTTT
TRBV6-5	many	TRBJ1-5	.	CASSYSIARPQPQHF	TGTGCCAGCAGTTACTCGATCGCGAGACCTCAGCCCCAGCATTTT
TRBV5-1	many	TRBJ1-2	.	CASSEEGLLGYTF	TGCGCCAGCAGCGAAGAGGGACTTCTAGGCTACACCTTC
TRBV6-2/TRBV6-3	many	TRBJ2-3	.	CASSYRSYGGTDTQYF	TGTGCCAGCAGTTACCGAAGCTACGGAGGCACAGATACGCAGTATTTT
TRBV18	many	TRBJ2-7	.	CASSATGNTRPYEQYF	TGTGCCAGCTCAGCAACAGGGAATACAAGGCCCTACGAGCAGTACTTC
TRBV27	few	TRBJ1-5	TRBD1	CASSLSTGTGWYSNQPQHF	TGTGCCAGCAGTTTATCGACGGGGACAGGGTGGTATAGCAATCAGCCCCAGCATTTT
TRBV2	many	TRBJ2-1	.	CASSDQSSWGNEQFF	TGTGCCAGCAGTGACCAGTCATCCTGGGGGAATGAGCAGTTCTTC
TRBV12-3/TRBV12-4	many	TRBJ2-1	.	CASSFSPASNEQFF	TGTGCCAGCAGCTTCAGTCCAGCGTCAAATGAGCAGTTCTTC
TRBV5-6	many	TRBJ2-7	TRBD1	CASSLAMTGSGEQYF	TGTGCCAGCAGCTTGGCCATGACAGGGTCTGGCGAGCAGTACTTC
TRBV4-1	.	TRBJ1-1	.	CASSQGYLSTGLMNTEAFF	TGCGCCAGCAGCCAAGGATACCTTTCGACGGGACTTATGAACACTGAAGCTTTCTTT